Listed below are T cell receptor beta chains from one sample, sequenced in a study of blood T cells in healthy people across ages. MiXCR, applied by TCRdb to the 5' RACE reads, yields one record per CDR3 protein. The data hold about 640,000 distinct CDR3 sequences, with roughly 43% observed a single time. Sequences were obtained from blood. The receptors shown here come from a man older than 75 in good health. CDR3s include the opening cysteine and the closing phenylalanine or tryptophan. The D gene is left open where the match is weak. Part of the rows lack a size; the others show once, few, many or a class for expanded clones.

clone size,D gene,V gene,J gene,CDR3 DNA,CDR3 protein
many,NA,TRBV29-1,TRBJ2-7,TGCAGCGGCTCAGGGATGGGAGAGCAGTACTTC,CSGSGMGEQYF
NA,NA,TRBV7-2,TRBJ2-7,TGTGCCAGCAGCATAGTCCCGTTGGGCTACGAGCAGTACTTC,CASSIVPLGYEQYF
many,NA,TRBV29-1,TRBJ2-7,TGCAGCGTTGAAGGGGGTCCCTACGAGCAGTACTTC,CSVEGGPYEQYF
few,TRBD1,TRBV7-2,TRBJ2-7,TGTGCCAGCAGCCACGGGACAGGGCCATTCTACGAGCAGTACTTC,CASSHGTGPFYEQYF
NA,TRBD1,TRBV7-8,TRBJ1-1,TGTGCCAGCAGCTTAGCGTTGGGACAGGGAACTGAAGCTTTCTTT,CASSLALGQGTEAFF
NA,NA,TRBV25-1,TRBJ2-7,TGTGCCAGCACAGAGGCGGCGTCCTCCTACAATGAGCAGTACTTC,CASTEAASSYNEQYF
NA,NA,TRBV5-1,TRBJ2-1,TGCGCCAGCAGCTTGGCGGGGGATGCCATCGAGCAGTTCTTC,CASSLAGDAIEQFF
NA,TRBD1,TRBV10-3,TRBJ2-1,TGTGCCATCAGTGACCTGGGACGGACAGGGGGTATCAATGAGCAGTTCTTC,CAISDLGRTGGINEQFF
NA,NA,TRBV6-1,TRBJ1-2,TGTGCCAGCAGTGAACCAGGCCAATCTAACTATGGCTACACCTTC,CASSEPGQSNYGYTF
NA,NA,TRBV9,TRBJ2-1,TGTGCCAGCAGCAGAGAAATTCACGGGGGTTACAATGAGCAGTTCTTC,CASSREIHGGYNEQFF
NA,TRBD1,TRBV7-9,TRBJ2-7,TGTGCCAGCAGCTTAGATCCTCCGACAGGGGATGACGAGCAGTACTTC,CASSLDPPTGDDEQYF
few,NA,TRBV24-1,TRBJ2-3,TGTGCCACCAGTGATTTCGTGAGAAGCACAGATACGCAGTATTTT,CATSDFVRSTDTQYF
NA,NA,TRBV7-2,TRBJ2-3,TGTGCCAGCAGCTTATCCACGTCTCCGGGACCGTATTTT,CASSLSTSPGPYF
few,TRBD1,TRBV29-1,TRBJ2-2,TGCAGCGTTGAACCTGCCAGGGGGCAAGTCGGGGAGCTGTTTTTT,CSVEPARGQVGELFF
NA,TRBD1,TRBV7-9,TRBJ2-1,TGTGCCAGCAGCTTACAACAGGGGGTCAATGAGCAGTTCTTC,CASSLQQGVNEQFF
many,TRBD1,TRBV7-2,TRBJ1-1,TGTGCCAGCAGCTTTACAGGGGAAGGAGGAGCTTTCTTT,CASSFTGEGGAFF
NA,NA,TRBV30,TRBJ1-2,TGTGCACTTAGGAGTCATGCGACGGGTCCAGGCTATGGCTACACCTTC,CALRSHATGPGYGYTF
once,TRBD2,TRBV12-3/TRBV12-4,TRBJ2-1,TGTGCCAGCAGCCAGCGGGGCGGGGGGCTTGAGCAGTTCTTC,CASSQRGGGLEQFF
NA,NA,TRBV27,TRBJ2-3,TGTGCCAGCAGTTTATATGCGGGTGTCACAGATACGCAGTATTTT,CASSLYAGVTDTQYF
NA,NA,TRBV27,TRBJ2-7,TGTGCCAGCAGTTCCGACCGTGGGCCAGACAATGAGCAGTACTTC,CASSSDRGPDNEQYF
few,TRBD1,TRBV5-1,TRBJ2-3,TGCGCCAGCAGCTTGTACAGGGGGAACACAGATACGCAGTATTTT,CASSLYRGNTDTQYF
few,TRBD1,TRBV4-3,TRBJ1-1,TGCGCCAGCAGCTTCGGACAGGGGGACGCTGAAGCTTTCTTT,CASSFGQGDAEAFF
NA,NA,TRBV6-2/TRBV6-3,TRBJ2-5,TGTGCCAGCAGTTACCCGGAAGAGACCCAGTACTTC,CASSYPEETQYF
NA,TRBD1,TRBV10-3,TRBJ2-7,TGTGCCATCAGCGGACAGGGATTTTACGAGCAGTACTTC,CAISGQGFYEQYF
NA,NA,TRBV21-1,TRBJ1-1,TGTGCCAGCAGCAAAGGTGAGACGGCGAACACTGAAGCTTTCTTT,CASSKGETANTEAFF
NA,TRBD1,TRBV10-1,TRBJ2-7,TGCGCCAGCAGTGCGAGGGGGACAGGGGGCCACGAGCAGTACTTC,CASSARGTGGHEQYF
many,TRBD2,TRBV7-6,TRBJ2-3,TGTGCCAGCAGCTTAGGAGGCGGGGGACCGTCAGATACGCAGTATTTT,CASSLGGGGPSDTQYF
few,TRBD2,TRBV6-1,TRBJ2-7,TGTGCCAGCAGTGAACCGGAGAACTGGGGACTAGCCTACGAGCAGTACTTC,CASSEPENWGLAYEQYF
few,TRBD2,TRBV6-2/TRBV6-3,TRBJ2-7,TGTGCCAGCAGCGGCGGTGGCGGGAGTGTGTACGAGCAGTACTTC,CASSGGGGSVYEQYF
NA,NA,TRBV7-2,TRBJ2-7,TGTGCCAGCAGCGAAGGCCTTCTAAGTATCTACGAGCAGTACTTC,CASSEGLLSIYEQYF
NA,NA,TRBV9,TRBJ1-2,TGTGCCAGCAGTCGACAGACGGGCCGCCCAATGTCACCCGATTATGGCTACACCTTC,CASSRQTGRPMSPDYGYTF
NA,NA,TRBV2,TRBJ2-7,TGTGCCAGCAGGGAGCCAACCACCTACGAGCAGTACTTC,CASREPTTYEQYF
NA,NA,TRBV24-1,TRBJ2-3,TGTGCCACCAGTGATCCCAACCTAGATACGCAGTATTTT,CATSDPNLDTQYF
NA,NA,TRBV4-3,TRBJ2-3,TGCGCCAGCAGCCAAGATCTGTGGGGGTATTTGGATACGCAGTATTTT,CASSQDLWGYLDTQYF
NA,TRBD2,TRBV10-3,TRBJ2-3,TGTGCCATCAATCGAGCGGGGGGTAGCACAGATACGCAGTATTTT,CAINRAGGSTDTQYF
NA,TRBD1,TRBV7-8,TRBJ2-3,TGTGCCAGCAGCGACAGGGACAGAATCACAGATACGCAGTATTTT,CASSDRDRITDTQYF
NA,NA,TRBV5-1,TRBJ2-2,TGCGCCAGCTCGGACAGCCCTCACACCGGGGAGCTGTTTTTT,CASSDSPHTGELFF
NA,NA,TRBV5-1,TRBJ2-1,TGCGCCAGCAGCGCCCCGGGAAGAGATACGCAGTTCTTC,CASSAPGRDTQFF
NA,TRBD2,TRBV6-2/TRBV6-3,TRBJ2-3,TGTGCCAGCAGTTACTCCCGTGGGTTAGCGGGAGTCAATACGCAGTATTTT,CASSYSRGLAGVNTQYF
once,NA,TRBV28,TRBJ1-6,TGTGCCAGCAGAGCGGACAGCGGACGACATAATTCACCCCTCCGCTTT,CASRADSGRHNSPLRF
many,NA,TRBV7-2,TRBJ2-7,TGTGCCAGCAGCTTAGTGATTGGGGACGAGCAGTACTTC,CASSLVIGDEQYF
few,NA,TRBV7-9,TRBJ2-1,TGTGCCAGCAGCTTAGAACAGGGTTACAATGAGCAGTTCTTC,CASSLEQGYNEQFF
many,TRBD1,TRBV6-2/TRBV6-3,TRBJ2-1,TGTGCCAGCACTCCCCAGGGGGACGCTTACAATGAGCAGTTCTTC,CASTPQGDAYNEQFF
NA,NA,TRBV6-1,TRBJ1-2,TGTGCCAGCAGCTATCAGGATGGGGGCTACACCTTC,CASSYQDGGYTF
few,NA,TRBV6-2/TRBV6-3,TRBJ2-3,TGTGCCAGCAGTTACTCAGGAACAGGTACTCGGGCAGATACGCAGTATTTT,CASSYSGTGTRADTQYF
few,NA,TRBV7-9,TRBJ1-4,TGTGCCAGCAGCTTAGTGGATGAAAAACTGTTTTTT,CASSLVDEKLFF
NA,NA,TRBV7-2,TRBJ1-2,TGTGCCAGCAGCCCTGGTGTGGCAGGCAGCTATGGCTACACCTTC,CASSPGVAGSYGYTF
NA,NA,TRBV7-2,TRBJ2-1,TGTGCCAGCAGGAGCAGCAGGTTGTTGGATGAGCAGTTCTTC,CASRSSRLLDEQFF
many,TRBD1,TRBV4-2,TRBJ1-2,TGTGCCAGCAGCCAAGTGGGACAGGGAGGCGGCTACACCTTC,CASSQVGQGGGYTF
NA,NA,TRBV20-1,TRBJ1-2,TGCAGTGTAGTGGGGGCTGGCTACACCTTC,CSVVGAGYTF
few,NA,TRBV5-1,TRBJ2-3,TGCGCCAGCAGCTTACAAGGGTCGGCGGATACGCAGTATTTT,CASSLQGSADTQYF
few,TRBD2,TRBV10-3,TRBJ2-3,TGTGCCATCAGTGGGGGTAGCGGGGGGGACACAGATACGCAGTATTTT,CAISGGSGGDTDTQYF
NA,TRBD1,TRBV6-2/TRBV6-3,TRBJ2-7,TGTGCCAGCACCTCCGGATTACTGACAGGGACCTACGAGCAGTACTTC,CASTSGLLTGTYEQYF
NA,NA,TRBV5-1,TRBJ2-2,TGCGCCAGCAGCCTGACAGTTTTCACCGGGGAGCTGTTTTTT,CASSLTVFTGELFF